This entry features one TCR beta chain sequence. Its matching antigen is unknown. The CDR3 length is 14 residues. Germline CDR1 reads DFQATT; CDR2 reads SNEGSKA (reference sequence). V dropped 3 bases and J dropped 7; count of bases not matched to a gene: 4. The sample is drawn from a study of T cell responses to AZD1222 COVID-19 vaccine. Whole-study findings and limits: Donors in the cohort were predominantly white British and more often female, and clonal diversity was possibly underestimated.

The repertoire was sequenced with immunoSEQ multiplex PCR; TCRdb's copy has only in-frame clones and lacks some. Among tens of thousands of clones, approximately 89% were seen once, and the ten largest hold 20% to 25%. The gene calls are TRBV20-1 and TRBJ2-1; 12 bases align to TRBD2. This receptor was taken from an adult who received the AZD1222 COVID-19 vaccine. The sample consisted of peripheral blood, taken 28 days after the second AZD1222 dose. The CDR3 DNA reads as TGCAGTGCTAGTGGGCTAGCGGGGGGGAATGAGCAGTTCTTC. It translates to CSASGLAGGNEQFF.